This TCR beta chain was retrieved from a study of blood T cell repertoires in COVID-19 (dated by TCRdb to the early 2020s). About the full investigation: Samples from collaborators originated in the United States, Italy and Spain and spanned both the acute and convalescent phases of COVID-19. The material from the prospective study consisted of cDNA or gDNA derived from T cells, B-cell-depleted T cells, or PBMCs. Subjects who had been exposed to COVID-19, were actively infected with it, or had recovered from it provided the deeply sampled blood TCRbeta repertoires that made up the dataset. The repertoires were released in a freely available public database intended as a resource for research on the immune response to SARS-CoV-2. Samples were obtained from the ongoing ImmuneRACE study (first 160 participants) and from over 1,000 subjects provided by 6 global collaborators. The sample metadata nearly always contained a de-identified subject ID, COVID-19 status, age in years and sex. HLA class I and class II types, where available, came from metadata supplied by the sample provider rather than from assay-based typing. The full study reports these points: How much clinical and demographic metadata was included differed by source and by participant, and the metadata was provided uncurated.

TCRbeta CDR3 regions were amplified from genomic DNA by means of the immunoSEQ Assay, a bias-controlled multiplex PCR. The paper's processing steps were these. The number of nucleated cells in each sample was estimated from the amplification of reference gene primers within the assay. To quantify the absolute abundance of each unique TCRbeta CDR3 rearrangement, sequence reads were collapsed and filtered. For each sample, productive Simpson clonality was calculated as the square root of Simpson's diversity index across productive rearrangements. The clones in this table, taken by TCRdb from immuneACCESS, are in-frame only. Not every clone is retained; where verified, under half of the shortfall comes from an unresolved V gene, and the cause of the rest is unknown. The DNA gave D and trimming, while V, J and clone size come from that table. Recorded for this sample are approximately 210,000 clones; roughly 90% of them occurred a single time. The ten top clones hold more than 4.5% of the sample.

Comment on this clone: The clone's antigen remains unknown. Per-base quality was not reported, and no clone a single base away is much larger than it.

Via the germline V gene (reference sequence), CDR1 is MNHNY and CDR2 SVGAGI. V loses 2 bases, J loses 5 bases, and the germline ends lie 9 bases apart. From the cysteine through the phenylalanine, the CDR3 covers 14 amino acids. The CDR3 DNA has 42 bases and is translated from base 1. Collaborating institutions collected whole blood in K2EDTA tubes following their own protocols. For TCRbeta analysis, collaborators shipped samples in one of three forms: frozen whole blood, isolated PBMCs, or DNA extracted from either of those sample types. The chain links TRBV6-6 with TRBJ1-4; no D segment can be confidently identified. Specimen: peripheral blood. The clonotype originates from a woman aged 40 to 55 with acute or convalescent COVID-19. The DNA reads as follows: TGTGCCAGCAGTTACCGAGGAGGAAATGAAAAACTGTTTTTT. This yields the protein CASSYRGGNEKLFF.